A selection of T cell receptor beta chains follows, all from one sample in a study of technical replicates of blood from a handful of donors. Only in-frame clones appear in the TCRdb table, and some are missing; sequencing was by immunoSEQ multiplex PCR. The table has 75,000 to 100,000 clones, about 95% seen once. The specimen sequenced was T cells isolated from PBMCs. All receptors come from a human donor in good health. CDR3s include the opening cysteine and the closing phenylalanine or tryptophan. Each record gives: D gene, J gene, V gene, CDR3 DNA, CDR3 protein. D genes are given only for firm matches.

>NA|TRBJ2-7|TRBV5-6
TGTGCCAGCAGCTCCTACAGTTACGAGCAGTACTTC
CASSSYSYEQYF
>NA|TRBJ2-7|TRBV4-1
TGCGCCAGCAGTATCCAGACAGGGACTTACTCCTACGAGCAGTACTTC
CASSIQTGTYSYEQYF
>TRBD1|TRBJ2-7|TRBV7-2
TGTGCCAGCAGTCAACAGGGGGGCGGCTCCTACGAGCAGTACTTC
CASSQQGGGSYEQYF
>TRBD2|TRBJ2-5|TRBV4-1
TGCGCCAGCAGTCCAGGGAGGGGAGAGACCCAGTACTTC
CASSPGRGETQYF
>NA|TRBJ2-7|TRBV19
TGTGCCACCCAGCGGGACACGGGCTACGAGCAGTACTTC
CATQRDTGYEQYF
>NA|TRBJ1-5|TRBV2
TGTGCCAGCAGTGAAACAGGGTTCTATATGGCCCAGCATTTT
CASSETGFYMAQHF
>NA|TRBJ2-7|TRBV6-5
TGTGCCAGCAGTTACGTTGGACGGGAATACGAGCAGTACTTC
CASSYVGREYEQYF
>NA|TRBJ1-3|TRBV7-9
TGTGCCAGCAGCACTACAGGCTCCAACACCATATATTTT
CASSTTGSNTIYF
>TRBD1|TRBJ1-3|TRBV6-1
TGTGCCAGCAGAGAGGGGGCCTCTGGAAACACCATATATTTT
CASREGASGNTIYF
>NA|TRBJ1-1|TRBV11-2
TGTGCCAGCGGAGGACAGATGAACACTGAAGCTTTCTTT
CASGGQMNTEAFF
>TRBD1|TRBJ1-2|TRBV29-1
TGCAGCTCAGGACAGGGTTACGATGGCTACACCTTC
CSSGQGYDGYTF
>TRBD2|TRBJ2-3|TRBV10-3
TGTGCCATCAGTGGACTAGCGGGAGCGAATACGCAGTATTTT
CAISGLAGANTQYF